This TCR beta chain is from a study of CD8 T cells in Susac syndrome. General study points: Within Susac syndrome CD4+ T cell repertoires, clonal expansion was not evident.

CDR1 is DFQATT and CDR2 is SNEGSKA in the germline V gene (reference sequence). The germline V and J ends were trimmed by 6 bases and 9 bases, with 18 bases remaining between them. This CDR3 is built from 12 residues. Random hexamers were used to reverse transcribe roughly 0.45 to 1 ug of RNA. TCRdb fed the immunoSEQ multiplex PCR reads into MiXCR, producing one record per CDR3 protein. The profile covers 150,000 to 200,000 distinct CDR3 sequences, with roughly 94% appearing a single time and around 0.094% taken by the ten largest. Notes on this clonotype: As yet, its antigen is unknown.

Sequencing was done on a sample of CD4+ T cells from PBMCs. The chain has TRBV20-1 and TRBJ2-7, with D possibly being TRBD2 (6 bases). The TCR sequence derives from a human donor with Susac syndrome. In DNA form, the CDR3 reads TGCAGTGCACTGCGGGACTCCATTTGGCAGTACTTC. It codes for CSALRDSIWQYF.